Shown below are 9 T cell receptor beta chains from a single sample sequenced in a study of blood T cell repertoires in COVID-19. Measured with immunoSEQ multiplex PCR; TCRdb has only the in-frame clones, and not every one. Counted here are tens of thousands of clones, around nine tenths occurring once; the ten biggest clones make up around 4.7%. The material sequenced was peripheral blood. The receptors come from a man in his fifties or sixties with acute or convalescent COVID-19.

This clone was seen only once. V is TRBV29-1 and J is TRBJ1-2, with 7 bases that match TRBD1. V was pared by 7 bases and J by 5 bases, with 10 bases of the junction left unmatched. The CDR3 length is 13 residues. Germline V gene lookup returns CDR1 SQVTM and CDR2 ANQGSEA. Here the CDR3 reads CSARTGTAYGYTF. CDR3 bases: TGCAGCGCTAGGACTGGGACAGCTTATGGCTACACCTTC.

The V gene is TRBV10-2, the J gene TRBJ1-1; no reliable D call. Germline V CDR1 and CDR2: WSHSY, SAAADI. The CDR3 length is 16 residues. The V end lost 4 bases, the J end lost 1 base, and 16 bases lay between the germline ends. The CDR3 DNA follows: TGCGCCAGCAGTGGATTTAAGGAGCCAGAGAACACTGAAGCTTTCTTT. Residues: CASSGFKEPENTEAFF.

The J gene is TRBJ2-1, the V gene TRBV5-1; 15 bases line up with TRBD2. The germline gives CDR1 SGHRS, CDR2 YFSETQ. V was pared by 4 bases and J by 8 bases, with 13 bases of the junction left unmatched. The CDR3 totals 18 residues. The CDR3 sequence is CASSPEGLAGGPGDEQFF. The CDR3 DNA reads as TGCGCCAGCAGCCCCGAGGGACTAGCGGGGGGCCCTGGCGATGAGCAGTTCTTC.

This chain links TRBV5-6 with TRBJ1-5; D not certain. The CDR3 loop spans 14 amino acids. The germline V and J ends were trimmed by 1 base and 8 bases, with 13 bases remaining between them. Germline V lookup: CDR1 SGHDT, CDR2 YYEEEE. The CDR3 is CASSLIREVEPQHF. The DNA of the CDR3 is TGTGCCAGCAGCTTGATTAGGGAGGTAGAGCCCCAGCATTTT. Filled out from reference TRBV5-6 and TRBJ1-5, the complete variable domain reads DAGVTQSPTHLIKTRGQQVTLRCSPKSGHDTVSWYQQALGQGPQFIFQYYEEEERQRGNFPDRFSGHQFPNYSSELNVNALLLGDSALYLCASSLIREVEPQHFGDGTRLSIL.

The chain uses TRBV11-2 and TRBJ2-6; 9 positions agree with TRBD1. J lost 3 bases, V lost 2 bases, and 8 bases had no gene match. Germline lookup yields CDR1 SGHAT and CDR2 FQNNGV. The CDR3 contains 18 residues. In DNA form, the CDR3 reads TGTGCCAGCAGCTTATGGGGACAGGGACTCCTTGGGGCCAACGTCCTGACTTTC. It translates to CASSLWGQGLLGANVLTF.

DNA for the CDR3: TGCGCCAGCAGCCGGGACAGAAATCAGCCCCAGCATTTT. It encodes CASSRDRNQPQHF. V and J are TRBV4-3 and TRBJ1-5; 7 nucleotides match TRBD1. The CDR3 length is 13 residues. V shed 4 bases, J shed 4 bases, and the junction held 1 base outside the gene matches. CDR1 LGHNA and CDR2 YSLEER come from the germline V gene.

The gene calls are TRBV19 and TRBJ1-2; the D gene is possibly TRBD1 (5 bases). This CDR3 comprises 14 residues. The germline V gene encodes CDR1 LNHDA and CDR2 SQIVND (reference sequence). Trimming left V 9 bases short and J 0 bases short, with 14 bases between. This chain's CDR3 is CASREALANYGYTF. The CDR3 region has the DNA TGTGCCAGCAGGGAAGCCTTAGCTAACTATGGCTACACCTTC.

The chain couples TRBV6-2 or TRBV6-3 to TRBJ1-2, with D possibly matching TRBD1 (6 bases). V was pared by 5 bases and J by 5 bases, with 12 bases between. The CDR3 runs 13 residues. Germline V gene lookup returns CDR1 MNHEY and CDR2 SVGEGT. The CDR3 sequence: CASSPQGLYGYTF. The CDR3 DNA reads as TGTGCCAGCAGTCCCCAGGGGTTGTATGGCTACACCTTC.

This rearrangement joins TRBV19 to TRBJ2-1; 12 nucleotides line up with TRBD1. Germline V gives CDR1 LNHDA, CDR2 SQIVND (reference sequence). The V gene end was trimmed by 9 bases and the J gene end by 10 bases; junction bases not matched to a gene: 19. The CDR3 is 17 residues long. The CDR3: CASRDTMRDRGPIEQFF. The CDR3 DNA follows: TGTGCCAGCCGGGATACTATGAGGGACAGGGGGCCTATCGAGCAGTTCTTC.